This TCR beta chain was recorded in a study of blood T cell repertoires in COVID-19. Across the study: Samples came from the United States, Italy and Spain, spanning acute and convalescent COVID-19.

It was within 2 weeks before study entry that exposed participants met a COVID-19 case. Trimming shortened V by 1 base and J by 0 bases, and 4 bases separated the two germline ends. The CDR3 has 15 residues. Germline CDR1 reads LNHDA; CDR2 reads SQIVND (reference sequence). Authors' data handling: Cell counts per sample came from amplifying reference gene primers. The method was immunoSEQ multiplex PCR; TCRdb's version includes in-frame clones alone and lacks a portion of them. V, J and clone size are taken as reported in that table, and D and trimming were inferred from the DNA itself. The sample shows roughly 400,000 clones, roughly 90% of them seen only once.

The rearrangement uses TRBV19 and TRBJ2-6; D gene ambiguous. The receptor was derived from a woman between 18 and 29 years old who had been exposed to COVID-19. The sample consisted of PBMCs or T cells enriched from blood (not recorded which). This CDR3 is CASSIGSSGANVLTF. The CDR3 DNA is TGTGCCAGTAGTATAGGGAGCTCTGGGGCCAACGTCCTGACTTTC.